These 17 T cell receptor beta chains were sequenced from one sample in a study of response to subunit inactivated influenza vaccine. Using its own MiXCR run on the RT-PCR reads, TCRdb lists one record per CDR3 protein. The sample contains almost 600,000 distinct CDR3 sequences, approximately 14% of which appear only once. The sequencing here drew on PBMCs from blood, taken less than 13 days after vaccination. These receptors all stem from a man aged 45-60 years who received an inactivated influenza vaccine.

Only a few counts were recorded for this clonotype. Written as DNA, the CDR3 is TGCAGTGCTAGGCAAGGGGTTCTTGAGCAGTTCTTC. This codes for CSARQGVLEQFF. The chain has TRBV20-1 and TRBJ2-1; possible D gene TRBD1, 5 bases. The CDR3 consists of 12 residues. The germline gives CDR1 DFQATT, CDR2 SNEGSKA (reference sequence). Between the trimmed V and J ends, which lost 3 bases and 9 bases, there was a span of 12 bases.

This clonotype has just a few counts. J is TRBJ2-3 and V is TRBV15, with no clear D. The length of the CDR3 is 17 residues. Germline values: CDR1 LNHNV, CDR2 YYDKDF (reference sequence). V lost 0 bases and J 0 bases, leaving 13 bases between the germline ends. The CDR3 DNA sequence: TGTGCCACCAGCAGAGATCCCCTCCTCCTCAGCACAGATACGCAGTATTTT. This sequence encodes CATSRDPLLLSTDTQYF.

Only a few counts were recorded for this clonotype. CDR3 in amino acids: CASSHGTSGDTQYF. CDR3 bases: TGTGCCAGCAGCCACGGGACTAGCGGGGATACGCAGTATTTT. The V gene is TRBV7-9, the J gene TRBJ2-3; TRBD2 matches at 12 bases. The trim removed 5 bases at V and 6 bases at J, leaving 3 bases unmatched. CDR3 length: 14 residues. Germline CDR1 reads SEHNR; CDR2 reads FQNEAQ (reference sequence).

The rearrangement links TRBV5-1 to TRBJ2-7; no definite D call. The CDR3 runs 13 residues. Trimming stripped 2 bases from V and 3 bases from J, with 9 bases between. Per the germline V gene, CDR1 is SGHRS and CDR2 is YFSETQ. CDR3 DNA: TGCGCCAGCAGCTTCAGTACCAGCTACGAGCAGTACTTC. It is translated as CASSFSTSYEQYF. The full variable domain, with the rest looked up from reference TRBV5-1 and TRBJ2-7, is KAGVTQTPRYLIKTRGQQVTLSCSPISGHRSVSWYQQTPGQGLQFLFEYFSETQRNKGNFPGRFSGRQFSNSRSEMNVSTLELGDSALYLCASSFSTSYEQYFGPGTRLTVT.

This clonotype was observed a handful of times. The chain has TRBV7-2 and TRBJ2-5; D ambiguous. CDR1 SGHTA and CDR2 FQGNSA come from the germline V gene. V was cut by 0 bases and J by 5 bases, with 13 bases left in between. The CDR3 contains 15 residues. The CDR3 coding sequence is TGTGCCAGCAGCTTAGCCTACCCAACTTCGGAGACCCAGTACTTC. Translation gives CASSLAYPTSETQYF.

V gene TRBV29-1 combines with J gene TRBJ2-5; 8 bases line up with TRBD2. V shed 8 bases, J shed 3 bases, and the junction held 8 bases outside the gene matches. In germline, CDR1 is SQVTM, CDR2 ANQGSEA. The CDR3 loop spans 13 amino acids. CDR3 amino acids: CSLRPGLEETQYF. The CDR3 DNA is TGCAGCCTCCGACCGGGACTAGAAGAGACCCAGTACTTC. The full variable domain, with the rest looked up from reference TRBV29-1 and TRBJ2-5, is SAVISQKPSRDICQRGTSLTIQCQVDSQVTMMFWYRQQPGQSLTLIATANQGSEATYESGFVIDKFPISRPNLTFSTLTVSNMSPEDSSIYLCSLRPGLEETQYFGPGTRLLVL.

This clonotype was counted a few times. One end of the junction is discordant with germline, which a read error may explain. The chain joins TRBV14 to TRBJ2-2; D is perhaps TRBD1 or TRBD2 (6 bases each). The CDR3 length is 12 residues. Germline CDR1 and CDR2: SGHDN and FVKESK. In nucleotides, the CDR3 is TGTGCCAGCAGCCAAGGAGGAGGGGGGCTGTTTTTT. Translating it yields CASSQGGGGLFF.

About this clonotype itself: This clone may be a read error of a much larger clone one base away. The CDR3 sequence: CASSFTSGDNEQFF. The DNA of the CDR3 is TGTGCCAGCAGCTTCACTAGCGGGGACAATGAGCAGTTCTTC. This chain links TRBV7-9 with TRBJ2-1; 10 nucleotides match TRBD2. With V trimmed by 3 bases and J by 5 bases, 1 base remained unmatched. The CDR3 has 14 residues. Germline V lookup: CDR1 SEHNR, CDR2 FQNEAQ (reference sequence).

CDR3 residues: CSVRQSSYEQYF. The CDR3 nucleotides are TGCAGCGTTAGGCAGTCCTCCTACGAGCAGTACTTC. This sequence joins TRBV29-1 and TRBJ2-7; D is ambiguous. This CDR3 is 12 amino acids long. Germline V gene data show CDR1 as SQVTM and CDR2 as ANQGSEA. V gave up 5 bases and J gave up 0 bases, with 8 bases separating them.

The rearrangement joins TRBV7-3 to TRBJ2-3; TRBD2 matches at 11 bases. V shed 8 bases and J 1 base; nucleotides not matched to a gene: 8. Germline V lookup: CDR1 SGHTA, CDR2 FQGTGA. This CDR3 has 16 amino acids. CDR3 sequence reads: CASSRGGLAGTDTQYF. In nucleotides, the CDR3 is TGTGCCAGCTCCCGAGGGGGACTAGCGGGCACAGATACGCAGTATTTT.

With respect to this clonotype: One junction end does not reproduce the germline sequence, and a read error may be involved. The chain uses TRBV12-3 or TRBV12-4 and TRBJ2-1, with a possible D match to TRBD1 (6 bases). The CDR3 has 11 residues. Written as DNA, the CDR3 is TGTGCCAGCAGTTACAGGGATGAGCAGCTCTTC. As protein: CASSYRDEQLF.

The chain recombines TRBV7-2 with TRBJ2-7; D remains ambiguous. Germline V CDR1 and CDR2: SGHTA, FQGNSA. V gave up 7 bases and J gave up 5 bases, with 18 bases separating them. The CDR3 length is 14 residues. The CDR3 nucleotides are TGTGCCAGCACCACTATTCGGGTTGCAGACGAGCAGTACTTC. Amino acid sequence: CASTTIRVADEQYF.

The chain uses TRBV7-6 and TRBJ2-7, with TRBD1 as a possible D gene (5 bases). The CDR3 runs 14 residues. Trimming took 1 base from V and 5 from J, leaving 12 bases between them. CDR1 SGHVS and CDR2 FNYEAQ come from the germline V gene. The CDR3 is CASSLEARVDEQYF. Written as DNA, the CDR3 is TGTGCCAGCAGCTTAGAGGCCAGGGTTGACGAGCAGTACTTC.

This clonotype was seen a few times. The chain employs TRBV3-1 and TRBJ2-7; D perhaps matches TRBD2 (6 bases). CDR3 length: 15 amino acids. Trimming left V 5 bases short and J 6 bases short, with 20 bases between. Germline V gene lookup returns CDR1 LGHDT and CDR2 YNNKEL (reference sequence). For the CDR3, the DNA is TGTGCCAGCAGCGCATCAGGGACTTGGGGGAGCGAGCAGTACTTC. Translated, it gives CASSASGTWGSEQYF.

This clonotype came up once. A much larger clone sits a single nucleotide away, making a read error possible. The rearrangement links TRBV28 to TRBJ1-4, with no clear D. Germline V lookup: CDR1 MDHEN, CDR2 SYDVKM. Trimming pared 2 bases from V and 0 bases from J, leaving 7 bases between. CDR3 length: 15 amino acids. CDR3: CASSLAIATNEKLFF. The CDR3 DNA sequence: TGTGCCAGCAGTTTAGCGATAGCAACTAATGAAAAACTGTTTTTT.

This clonotype showed up just a few times. The chain combines TRBV20-1 with TRBJ2-3, with D maybe TRBD2 (6 bases). Germline-derived CDR1 and CDR2 are DFQATT and SNEGSKA (reference sequence). CDR3 length: 14 residues. Deletions cut 7 bases from V and 2 bases from J, with 16 bases between. The CDR3 region has the DNA TGCAGTGGTAAAGGGTCGGGAGTCACAGATACGCAGTATTTT. As protein: CSGKGSGVTDTQYF.

The chain combines TRBV7-9 with TRBJ1-4; 7 bases fit TRBD1. Germline V gene data show CDR1 as SEHNR and CDR2 as FQNEAQ (reference sequence). CDR3 size: 16 residues. V gave up 3 bases and J gave up 1 base; unmatched junction bases: 5. The CDR3 loop reads CASSLGRTGTNEKLFF. The CDR3 DNA follows: TGTGCCAGCAGCTTGGGTAGGACAGGAACTAATGAAAAACTGTTTTTT.